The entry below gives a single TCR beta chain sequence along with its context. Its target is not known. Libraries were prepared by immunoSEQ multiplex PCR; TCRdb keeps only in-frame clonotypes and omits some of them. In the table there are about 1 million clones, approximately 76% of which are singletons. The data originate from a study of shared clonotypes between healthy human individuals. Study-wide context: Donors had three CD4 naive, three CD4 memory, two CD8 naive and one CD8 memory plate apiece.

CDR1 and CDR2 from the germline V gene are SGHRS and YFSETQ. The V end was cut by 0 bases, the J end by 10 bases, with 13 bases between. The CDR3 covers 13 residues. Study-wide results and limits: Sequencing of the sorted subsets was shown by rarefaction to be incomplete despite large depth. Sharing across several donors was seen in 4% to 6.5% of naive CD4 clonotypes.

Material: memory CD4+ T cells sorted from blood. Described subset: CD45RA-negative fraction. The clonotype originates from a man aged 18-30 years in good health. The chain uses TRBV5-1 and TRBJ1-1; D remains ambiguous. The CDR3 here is CASSLAEGGRAFF. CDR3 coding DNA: TGCGCCAGCAGCTTGGCCGAGGGTGGGCGAGCTTTCTTT.